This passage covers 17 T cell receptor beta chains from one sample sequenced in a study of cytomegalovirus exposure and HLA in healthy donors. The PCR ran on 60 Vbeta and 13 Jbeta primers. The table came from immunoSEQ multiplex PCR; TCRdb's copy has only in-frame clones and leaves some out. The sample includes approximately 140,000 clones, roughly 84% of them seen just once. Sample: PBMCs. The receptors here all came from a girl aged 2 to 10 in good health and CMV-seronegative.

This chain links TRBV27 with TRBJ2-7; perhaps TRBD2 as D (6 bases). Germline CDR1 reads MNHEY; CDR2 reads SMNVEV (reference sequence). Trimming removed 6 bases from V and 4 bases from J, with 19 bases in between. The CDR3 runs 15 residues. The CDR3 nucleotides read TGTGCCAGCAGCGGTGGGAGGATGGCCCTTTACGAGCAGTACTTC. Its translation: CASSGGRMALYEQYF.

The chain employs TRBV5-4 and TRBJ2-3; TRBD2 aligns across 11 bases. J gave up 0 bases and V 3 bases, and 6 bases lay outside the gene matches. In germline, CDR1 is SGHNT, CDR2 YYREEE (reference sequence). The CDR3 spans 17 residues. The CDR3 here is CASSSKIAGGSTDTQYF. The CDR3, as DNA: TGTGCCAGCAGCTCAAAAATAGCGGGAGGGAGCACAGATACGCAGTATTTT.

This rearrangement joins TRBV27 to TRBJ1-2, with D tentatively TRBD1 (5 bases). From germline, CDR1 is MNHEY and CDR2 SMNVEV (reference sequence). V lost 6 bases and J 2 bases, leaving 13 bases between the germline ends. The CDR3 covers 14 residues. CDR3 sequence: CASRRGGGNYGYTF. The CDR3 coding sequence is TGTGCCAGCAGGAGGGGCGGAGGGAACTATGGCTACACCTTC.

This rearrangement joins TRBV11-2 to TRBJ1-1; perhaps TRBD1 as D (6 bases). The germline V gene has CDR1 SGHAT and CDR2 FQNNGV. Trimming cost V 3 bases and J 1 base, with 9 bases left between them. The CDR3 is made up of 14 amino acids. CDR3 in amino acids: CASSLLQGNTEAFF. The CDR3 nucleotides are TGTGCCAGCAGCTTGTTACAGGGGAACACTGAAGCTTTCTTT.

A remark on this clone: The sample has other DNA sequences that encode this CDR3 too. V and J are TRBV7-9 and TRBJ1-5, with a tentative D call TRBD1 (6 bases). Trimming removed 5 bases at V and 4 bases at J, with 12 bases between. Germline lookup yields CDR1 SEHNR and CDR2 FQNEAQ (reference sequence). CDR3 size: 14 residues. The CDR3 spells CASSPGTSNQPQHF. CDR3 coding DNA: TGTGCCAGCAGCCCCGGGACATCTAATCAGCCCCAGCATTTT.

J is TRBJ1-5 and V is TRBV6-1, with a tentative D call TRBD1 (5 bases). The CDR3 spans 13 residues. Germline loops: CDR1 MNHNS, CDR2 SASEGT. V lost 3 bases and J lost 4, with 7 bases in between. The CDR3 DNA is TGTGCCAGCAGTGAGTCAGGGAATCAGCCCCAGCATTTT. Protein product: CASSESGNQPQHF.

This CDR3 is CASSFIWGVRGTNEKLFF. CDR3 nucleotide sequence: TGTGCCAGCAGTTTTATCTGGGGGGTTCGAGGAACTAATGAAAAACTGTTTTTT. The chain has TRBV28 and TRBJ1-4; weak D call: TRBD1 (5 bases). Trimming took off 3 bases at V and 1 base at J, with 18 bases between the two ends. The CDR3 sequence is 18 residues long. Looked up from germline, CDR1 is MDHEN and CDR2 is SYDVKM.

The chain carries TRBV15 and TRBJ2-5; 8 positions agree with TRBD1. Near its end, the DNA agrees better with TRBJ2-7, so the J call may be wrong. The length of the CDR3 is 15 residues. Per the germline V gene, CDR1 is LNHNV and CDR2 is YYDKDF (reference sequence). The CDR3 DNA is TGTGCCACCAGCAGGTTAGGGACAGGTGTTTACGAGCAGTACTTC. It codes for CATSRLGTGVYEQYF.

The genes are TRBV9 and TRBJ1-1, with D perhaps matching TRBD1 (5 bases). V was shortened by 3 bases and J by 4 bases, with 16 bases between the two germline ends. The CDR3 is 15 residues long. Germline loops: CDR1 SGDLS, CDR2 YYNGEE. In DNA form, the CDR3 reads TGTGCCAGCAGCGAGACCGTGGGGGGTGGCACTGAAGCTTTCTTT. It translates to CASSETVGGGTEAFF. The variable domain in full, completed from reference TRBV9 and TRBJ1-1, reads DSGVTQTPKHLITATGQRVTLRCSPRSGDLSVYWYQQSLDQGLQFLIQYYNGEERAKGNILERFSAQQFPDLHSELNLSSLELGDSALYFCASSETVGGGTEAFFGQGTRLTVV.

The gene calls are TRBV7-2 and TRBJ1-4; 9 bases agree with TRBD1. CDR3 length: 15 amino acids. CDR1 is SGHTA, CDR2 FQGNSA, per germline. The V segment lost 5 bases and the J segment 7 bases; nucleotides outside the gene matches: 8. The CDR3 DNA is TGTGCCAGCAGCCTAACAGGGGGCCAGAGTGAAAAACTGTTTTTT. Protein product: CASSLTGGQSEKLFF.

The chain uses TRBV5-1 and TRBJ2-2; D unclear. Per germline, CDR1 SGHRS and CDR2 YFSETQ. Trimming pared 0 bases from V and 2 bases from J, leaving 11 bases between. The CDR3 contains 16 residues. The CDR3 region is CASSLVAVLNTGELFF. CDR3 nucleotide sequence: TGCGCCAGCAGCTTGGTGGCAGTTTTAAACACCGGGGAGCTGTTTTTT.

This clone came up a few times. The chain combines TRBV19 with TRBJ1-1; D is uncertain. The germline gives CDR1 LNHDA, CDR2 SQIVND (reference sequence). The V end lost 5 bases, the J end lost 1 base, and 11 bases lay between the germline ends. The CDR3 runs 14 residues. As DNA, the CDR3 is TGTGCCAGTAGTTGGCAGATAACGAACACTGAAGCTTTCTTT. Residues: CASSWQITNTEAFF.

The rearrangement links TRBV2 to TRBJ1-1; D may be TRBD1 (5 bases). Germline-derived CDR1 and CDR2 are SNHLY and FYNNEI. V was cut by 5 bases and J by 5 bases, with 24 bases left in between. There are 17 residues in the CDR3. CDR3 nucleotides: TGTGCCAGCAGTATTGATCTTGGTAGGGGATTGGAGACTGAAGCTTTCTTT. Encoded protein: CASSIDLGRGLETEAFF.

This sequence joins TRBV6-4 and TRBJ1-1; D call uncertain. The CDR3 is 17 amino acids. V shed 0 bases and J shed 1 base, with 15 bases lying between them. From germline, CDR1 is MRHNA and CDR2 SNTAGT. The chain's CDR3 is CASSDSKLKQTNTEAFF. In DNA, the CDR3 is TGTGCCAGCAGTGACTCGAAGCTTAAACAGACGAACACTGAAGCTTTCTTT.

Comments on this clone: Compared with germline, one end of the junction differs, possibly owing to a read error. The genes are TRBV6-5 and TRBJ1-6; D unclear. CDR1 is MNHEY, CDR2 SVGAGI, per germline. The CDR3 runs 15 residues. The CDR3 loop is CASSYSAQPYGPLHF. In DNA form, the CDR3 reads TGTGCCAGCAGCTACTCGGCACAGCCTTACGGACCCCTCCACTTT.

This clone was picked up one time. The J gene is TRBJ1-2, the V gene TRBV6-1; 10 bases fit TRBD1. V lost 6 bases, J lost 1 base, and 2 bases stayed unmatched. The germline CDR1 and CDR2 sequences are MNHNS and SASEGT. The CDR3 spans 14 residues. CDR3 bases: TGTGCCAGCAGAAGGACAGGGGGTAACTATGGCTACACCTTC. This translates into CASRRTGGNYGYTF.

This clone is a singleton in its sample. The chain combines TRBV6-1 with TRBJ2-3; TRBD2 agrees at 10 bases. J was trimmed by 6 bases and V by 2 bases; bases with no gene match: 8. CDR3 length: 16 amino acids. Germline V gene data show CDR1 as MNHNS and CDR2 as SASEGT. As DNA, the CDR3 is TGTGCCAGCAGTGAAAGCCTAGCGGGAGAAGTGGATACGCAGTATTTT. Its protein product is CASSESLAGEVDTQYF.